This TCR beta chain was obtained from a study of type 1 regulatory T cells. Overall study: T-allo10 is a Tr1-enriched, alloantigen-specific CD4 T cell product made in vitro.

The V gene's germline CDR1 is SGHVS and CDR2 FNYEAQ. CDR3 length: 14 residues. TCRdb redid the calling of the reads with MiXCR, one entry per CDR3 protein. The sample lists 70,000 or so distinct CDR3 sequences; around 21% were seen once. To note about this clonotype: Antigen specificity is unknown. One base away lies a much larger clone, so this may be a sequencing read error.

The study, taken as a whole, reports: Tr1 cells had a more restricted TCR repertoire than non-Tr1 cells.

V is TRBV7-6 and J is TRBJ2-7; D possibly corresponds to TRBD2 (5 bases). Specimen: cultured type 1 regulatory T (Tr1) cells, either the whole culture or a sorted fraction (not recorded which). The TCR comes from a human donor in good health. CDR3 sequence reads: CASGFTGFGYEQYF. The CDR3 region has the DNA TGTGCCAGCGGCTTTACGGGGTTTGGCTACGAGCAGTACTTC.